This T cell receptor beta chain was captured by sequencing in a study of glioma-infiltrating T cells (TCRdb year 2016). Concerning the study at large: TCR alpha- and beta-chain repertoires were sequenced from glioma tissue, non-neoplastic brain tissue and matched peripheral blood mononuclear cells. To measure divergence between tissue and blood T-cell populations, each tissue-infiltrating repertoire was compared with the peripheral blood repertoire of the same patient. Three low-grade glioma patients, seven to nine primary glioblastoma patients, and three non-glioma patients who contributed non-neoplastic brain tissue made up the paired cohort.

TCR alpha and beta CDR3 regions were amplified with the iRepertoire nested amplicon-rescue multiplex PCR (arm-PCR) platform from RNA. One-step reverse transcription and amplification used roughly 90-400 ng of tissue mRNA or PBMC total RNA as input. Following bead purification, Illumina adapters were added by a secondary multiplex PCR, and libraries between 200 and 400 bp were gel-purified. Demultiplexing relied on internal 6-nucleotide barcodes carried by the libraries. Libraries were sequenced on an Illumina MiSeq with 2x220 or 2x250 nucleotide paired-end reads. The authors' pipeline ran thus. Paired reads were merged with FLASH 1.2.11 and aligned to the GRCh37 human genome with BWA-MEM before extracting TRA and TRB reads. V and J assignment used an IMGT-derived reference of cassette sequences and CDR3 motifs that included pseudogenes. Reads were translated in three frames, and productive CDR3s were defined by a C…FGXG motif without stop codons. Clonotypes were defined as unique combinations of V-J cassette pair and CDR3 amino acid sequence. Reads were filtered by Hamming distance, thresholded by each sample's sequence error rate in mapped regions. In TCRdb, the public reads were trimmed at Q25 with fastp and aligned with MiXCR, with productive beta chains retained. Entries are consolidated by CDR3 protein sequence, retaining the most common genes and DNA. TCRdb's processing, not the study's, gives the V and J calls here. Here the sample has under 200,000 distinct CDR3 sequences; about 47% occur a single time. The ten largest clones add up to roughly 5.5% of the sample.

The CDR3 numbers 14 residues from cysteine through phenylalanine. Only the CDR3 portion is preserved as DNA: 42 bases, with reading frame beginning at the first base. Trimming takes 2 bases from V and 8 bases from J, and the germline ends sit 12 bases apart. General study outcomes and caveats: Tissue and blood shared very few CDR3 sequences, a result attributed to high CDR3 diversity and limited sampling. VJ-independent divergence between tissue and blood was below expectation in non-neoplastic patients but above expectation in all gliomas, especially low-grade gliomas. Group comparisons were based on small numbers of patients: three non-neoplastic, three low-grade glioma and 7 to 9 glioblastoma patients.

The table lists this clonotype with a few counts. Its recognized antigen is unknown. No base quality information exists; no much larger clone differs at one position. Specimen: glioma tissue, nonneoplastic brain tissue, or PBMCs (not recorded which). The chain joins TRBV12-3 or TRBV12-4 to TRBJ2-2; TRBD2 is a possible D gene, resting on 6 matching bases. The source of this sequence is a human donor with low-grade glioma or glioblastoma, undergoing nonglioma brain surgery, or in good health (not recorded which). Here is the DNA: TGTGCCAGCAGTTTACGGACCCGGGGGGGGGAGCTGTTTTTT. This sequence encodes CASSLRTRGGELFF.